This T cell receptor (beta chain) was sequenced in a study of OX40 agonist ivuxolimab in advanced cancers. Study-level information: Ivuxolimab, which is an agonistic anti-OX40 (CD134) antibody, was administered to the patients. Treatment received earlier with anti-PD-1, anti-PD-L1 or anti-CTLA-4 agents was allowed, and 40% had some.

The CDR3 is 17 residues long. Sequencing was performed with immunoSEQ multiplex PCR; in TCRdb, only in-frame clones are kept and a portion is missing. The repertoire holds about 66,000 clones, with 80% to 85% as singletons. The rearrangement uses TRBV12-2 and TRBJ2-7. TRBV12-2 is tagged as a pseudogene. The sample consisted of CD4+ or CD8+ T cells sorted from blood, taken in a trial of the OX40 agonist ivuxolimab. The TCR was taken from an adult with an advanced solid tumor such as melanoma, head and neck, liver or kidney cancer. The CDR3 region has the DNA TGTGCAAATCGCTACAGGCCGGGGCCGTCGGCTTCCTACGAGCAGTACTTC. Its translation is CANRYRPGPSASYEQYF.